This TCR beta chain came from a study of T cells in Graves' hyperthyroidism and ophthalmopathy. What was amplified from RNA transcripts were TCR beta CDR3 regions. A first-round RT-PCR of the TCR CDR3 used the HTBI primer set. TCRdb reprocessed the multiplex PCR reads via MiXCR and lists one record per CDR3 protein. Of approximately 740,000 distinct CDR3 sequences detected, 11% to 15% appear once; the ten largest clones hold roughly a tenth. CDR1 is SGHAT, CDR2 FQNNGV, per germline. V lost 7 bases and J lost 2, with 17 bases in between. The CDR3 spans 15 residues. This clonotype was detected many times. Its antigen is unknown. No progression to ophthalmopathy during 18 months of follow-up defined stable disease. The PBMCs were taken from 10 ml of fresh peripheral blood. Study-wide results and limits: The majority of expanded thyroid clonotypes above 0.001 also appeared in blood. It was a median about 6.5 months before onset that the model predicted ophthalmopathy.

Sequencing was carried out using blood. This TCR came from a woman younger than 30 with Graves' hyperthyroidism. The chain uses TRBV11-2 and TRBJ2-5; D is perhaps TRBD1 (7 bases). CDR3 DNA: TGTGCCAGCACCACTTGGCAGGGGGGTCAAGAGACCCAGTACTTC. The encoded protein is CASTTWQGGQETQYF.